These T cell receptor beta chains were read from a single sample in a study of blood T cell repertoires in COVID-19. TCRdb's table, derived via immunoSEQ multiplex PCR, lists solely in-frame clones and lacks some. The sample yields about 49,000 clones, over 90% seen once. Sequencing input: peripheral blood. Receptor source: a man between 60 and 75 years old with COVID-19, enrolled during active disease. CDR3s include the opening cysteine and the closing phenylalanine or tryptophan. D genes are given only for firm matches. Expanded clones are given a class, and other clones once, few, many or no size at all.

j_call d_call clone_size v_call cdr3_aa cdr3_nt
TRBJ2-3 TRBD2 - TRBV25-1 CASSVSGGTDTQYF TGTGCCAGCAGTGTTTCCGGGGGGACAGATACGCAGTATTTT
TRBJ2-7 TRBD1 - TRBV2 CASSAGTGGEQYF TGTGCCAGCAGTGCCGGGACAGGGGGTGAGCAGTACTTC
TRBJ1-5 - once TRBV30 CAWSRRWESNQPQHF TGTGCCTGGAGTCGGAGGTGGGAAAGCAATCAGCCCCAGCATTTT
TRBJ1-5 TRBD1 - TRBV28 CASPESGKTGMDQPQHF TGTGCCAGCCCTGAATCTGGGAAGACAGGGATGGATCAGCCCCAGCATTTT
TRBJ2-7 - few TRBV28 CASSTFAGPSYEQYF TGTGCCAGCAGCACGTTCGCGGGGCCTTCCTACGAGCAGTACTTC
TRBJ1-1 - - TRBV6-5 CASSKQGGVVTEAFF TGTGCCAGCAGTAAACAGGGAGGGGTGGTGACTGAAGCTTTCTTT
TRBJ1-1 - - TRBV5-8 CASSLISEGAEAFF TGTGCCAGCAGCTTGATATCAGAAGGGGCTGAAGCTTTCTTT
TRBJ2-1 TRBD2 - TRBV4-2 CASSQAPVWGGSGNNEQFF TGTGCCAGCAGCCAAGCGCCCGTATGGGGTGGTAGCGGGAATAATGAGCAGTTCTTC
TRBJ1-2 - - TRBV7-2 CASSLAPGQNYGYTF TGTGCCAGCAGCTTAGCGCCCGGACAGAACTATGGCTACACCTTC
TRBJ2-1 - - TRBV5-4 CASSSGTGHEQFF TGTGCCAGCAGCTCCGGGACTGGGCATGAGCAGTTCTTC
TRBJ1-1 TRBD1 - TRBV5-4 CASSPRLGTGGTEAFF TGTGCCAGCAGCCCCCGACTAGGGACAGGGGGCACTGAAGCTTTCTTT
TRBJ2-7 TRBD2 - TRBV18 CASSPGGDLGGEQYF TGTGCCAGCTCACCGGGAGGGGATCTGGGGGGCGAGCAGTACTTC
TRBJ2-7 TRBD2 - TRBV18 CASSPSGGNLYEQYF TGTGCCAGCTCGCCAAGCGGGGGGAACCTCTACGAGCAGTACTTC
TRBJ1-5 - - TRBV6-5 CASRGAGQPQHF TGTGCCAGCAGAGGGGCCGGCCAGCCCCAGCATTTT
TRBJ1-3 - - TRBV5-1 CASSLAGDFSGNTIYF TGCGCCAGCAGCTTGGCTGGGGACTTCTCTGGAAACACCATATATTTT
TRBJ2-7 TRBD2 - TRBV27 CASSLRGGSYEQYF TGTGCCAGCAGTTTGCGGGGGGGCTCCTACGAGCAGTACTTC
TRBJ2-7 - - TRBV19 CASESEIGEQYF TGTGCCAGCGAATCGGAGATTGGCGAGCAGTACTTC
TRBJ1-2 TRBD1 once TRBV7-2 CASSLAPGGASYGYTF TGTGCCAGCAGCTTAGCGCCAGGGGGTGCGAGCTATGGCTACACCTTC
TRBJ2-3 - - TRBV28 CASSSGGLGTDTQYF TGTGCCAGCAGTTCTGGCGGGTTGGGCACAGATACGCAGTATTTT
TRBJ2-7 TRBD2 - TRBV28 CASSLPPRRGLAGEGSYEQYF TGTGCCAGCAGTTTACCCCCGCGACGGGGACTAGCGGGAGAGGGCTCCTACGAGCAGTACTTC
TRBJ2-1 - - TRBV5-6 CASSLSGRSNLYNEQFF TGTGCCAGCAGCCTATCGGGTCGGTCTAACCTCTACAATGAGCAGTTCTTC
TRBJ1-3 - once TRBV27 CASSLDRGTGNTIYF TGTGCCAGCAGTCTTGACAGAGGAACTGGAAACACCATATATTTT
TRBJ1-2 - - TRBV6-5 CASSYRTVIGYGYTF TGTGCCAGCAGTTACAGGACAGTAATCGGCTATGGCTACACCTTC
TRBJ2-3 TRBD2 - TRBV3-1/TRBV3-2 CASSQDPLAGRVADTQYF TGTGCCAGCAGCCAAGACCCACTAGCGGGAAGAGTTGCAGATACGCAGTATTTT
TRBJ2-3 TRBD2 - TRBV19 CASSMRTSGSRSTDTQYF TGTGCCAGTAGTATGCGGACAAGCGGGAGTAGGAGCACAGATACGCAGTATTTT
TRBJ2-1 TRBD1 - TRBV2 CASSHTGQGLPYNEQFF TGTGCCAGCAGCCACACGGGACAGGGACTGCCCTACAATGAGCAGTTCTTC
TRBJ2-7 TRBD1 - TRBV5-1 CASSLPGTGIHEQYF TGCGCCAGCAGCTTGCCCGGGACAGGGATCCACGAGCAGTACTTC
TRBJ2-7 - - TRBV6-5 CASSQSDVYYEQYF TGTGCCAGCAGCCAGAGCGATGTCTACTACGAGCAGTACTTC
TRBJ1-2 TRBD1 - TRBV7-8 CASSSLGTGDGYTF TGTGCCAGCAGCTCCCTCGGGACAGGGGATGGCTACACCTTC
TRBJ2-7 - - TRBV27 CASSLSAGYRYEQYF TGTGCCAGCAGTTTATCGGCAGGGTACCGCTACGAGCAGTACTTC
TRBJ2-6 - - TRBV19 CASSIQFSSGANVLTF TGTGCCAGTAGTATACAGTTTTCCTCTGGGGCCAACGTCCTGACTTTC
TRBJ1-3 TRBD1 - TRBV5-1 CARGDRPTSDTRNHYTIYF TGCGCCAGGGGGGACAGACCCACCTCCGACACACGGAATCACTACACCATATATTTT
TRBJ1-1 - - TRBV11-1 CASSLAQKEGAFF TGTGCCAGCAGCTTAGCCCAGAAAGAGGGAGCTTTCTTT
TRBJ2-7 TRBD1 - TRBV4-1 CASSPGQYYEQYF TGCGCCAGCAGCCCGGGACAGTACTACGAGCAGTACTTC
TRBJ1-3 - - TRBV4-2 CASSQAPPGGTGNTIYF TGTGCCAGCAGCCAAGCTCCACCGGGGGGCACTGGAAACACCATATATTTT
TRBJ2-7 TRBD2 - TRBV7-8 CASSRSGASGSPLYF TGTGCCAGCAGCCGAAGTGGGGCTAGCGGGAGTCCCCTCTACTTC
TRBJ1-5 - - TRBV30 CAWGTGNPNQPQHF TGTGCCTGGGGTACAGGGAATCCGAATCAGCCCCAGCATTTT
TRBJ1-5 - - TRBV5-5 CASSLIGGSYSNQPQHF TGTGCCAGCAGCTTGATCGGGGGATCCTATAGCAATCAGCCCCAGCATTTT
TRBJ2-2 - - TRBV23-1 CASSQSGLNTGELFF TGCGCCAGCAGTCAATCAGGACTGAACACCGGGGAGCTGTTTTTT
TRBJ1-1 TRBD1 - TRBV20-1 CSASRGPKNTEAFF TGCAGTGCTAGTAGGGGGCCAAAGAACACTGAAGCTTTCTTT
TRBJ1-2 TRBD1 - TRBV19 CASSIGTGIFLYGYTF TGTGCCAGTAGTATTGGGACAGGGATATTCCTCTATGGCTACACCTTC
TRBJ1-3 - - TRBV28 CASCGAGNTIYF TGTGCCAGTTGCGGGGCTGGAAACACCATATATTTT
TRBJ1-4 - - TRBV5-4 CASSLSTNEKLFF TGTGCCAGCAGCTTGTCGACTAATGAAAAACTGTTTTTT
TRBJ1-6 - - TRBV9 CASNLQGNNSPLHF TGTGCCAGCAACCTACAGGGAAATAATTCACCCCTCCACTTT
TRBJ1-1 - - TRBV29-1 CSVGRGRGTEAFF TGCAGCGTTGGCAGGGGACGAGGCACTGAAGCTTTCTTT
TRBJ2-1 TRBD2 - TRBV28 CASSFRRREEGGEQFF TGTGCCAGCAGTTTTCGAAGGCGGGAGGAAGGTGGTGAGCAGTTCTTC
TRBJ2-1 TRBD2 - TRBV19 CASSPGTSGSSYNEQFF TGTGCCAGTAGTCCCGGGACTAGCGGGAGCTCCTACAATGAGCAGTTCTTC